This T cell receptor (beta chain) was identified during a study of cytomegalovirus exposure and HLA in healthy donors. Across the whole study: Researchers found that under 90% of 398 genotyped donors fell within the Caucasian-associated ancestry cluster.

PCR was performed using 60 Vbeta and 13 Jbeta primers. The table came from immunoSEQ multiplex PCR; TCRdb's copy has only in-frame clones and leaves some out. The sample lists 50,000 to 65,000 clones, about 75% occurring once. About this clone itself: The target antigen is unknown.

Study-level findings and limits: Rare TCR sequences predominated, though certain public TCRs were found in many donors. In all likelihood, a cluster of highly shared sequence variants was a sequencing artifact. It was 160 or so TCR beta chains that were listed as cytomegalovirus-associated.

Trimming removed 6 bases from V and 0 bases from J, with 13 bases in between. There are 15 residues in the CDR3. Germline lookup yields CDR1 KGHSH and CDR2 LQKENI. This TCR derives from a woman between 40 and 55 years old in good health and CMV-seropositive. What was sequenced was PBMCs. The chain is built from TRBV18 and TRBJ2-3; tentative D call: TRBD2 (5 bases). The CDR3: CASSLGAGSTDTQYF. CDR3 DNA sequence: TGTGCCAGCTCCCTCGGCGCGGGTAGCACAGATACGCAGTATTTT.